This TCR beta chain was observed in a study of blood T cell repertoires in COVID-19. On the study more broadly: Acute and convalescent COVID-19 specimens originated in the United States, Italy and Spain. T cells, B-cell-depleted T cells, or PBMCs provided the cDNA or gDNA that served as material.

Authors' data handling: Scientists estimated how many nucleated cells there were by amplifying reference gene primers. Generated by immunoSEQ multiplex PCR, the TCRdb table keeps only in-frame clones and is missing some. V, J and clone size reflect that table, while D and trimming were determined from the DNA. This table holds about 120,000 clones, over 65% found once. V was cut by 2 bases and J by 2 bases, with 12 bases left in between. Germline CDR1 reads SGHTA; CDR2 reads FQGNSA. The CDR3 has 15 residues. The specimen sequenced was peripheral blood. The V and J genes are TRBV7-2 and TRBJ1-1; D might be TRBD1 (5 bases). This receptor was obtained from a woman in her 70s with acute or convalescent COVID-19. CDR3 coding DNA: TGTGCCAGCAGCTTATTTGCGGGGCGAAACACTGAAGCTTTCTTT. Its translation is CASSLFAGRNTEAFF.